A single sample gave rise to the 9 T cell receptor beta chains below, sequenced in a study of blood T cell repertoires in COVID-19. Repertoires were generated with immunoSEQ multiplex PCR, while TCRdb's copy carries only in-frame clones and drops some. The data hold approximately 90,000 clones, with roughly four fifths observed a single time. The sample taken for sequencing was peripheral blood. The receptors here all came from a woman older than 75 with acute or convalescent COVID-19.

V is TRBV6-5 and J is TRBJ2-3, with a tentative D call TRBD1 (5 bases). The V gene's germline CDR1 is MNHEY and CDR2 SVGAGI. This CDR3 has 14 residues. Trimming took 2 bases from V and 7 from J, leaving 13 bases between them. CDR3 residues: CASSYDRLGNTQYF. CDR3 bases: TGTGCCAGCAGTTACGACAGACTCGGTAATACGCAGTATTTT.

This chain connects TRBV6-5 to TRBJ1-3, with no clear D. The V gene lost 8 bases and the J gene lost 4 bases, with 12 bases spanning the gap. This CDR3 is built from 13 residues. The germline CDR1 and CDR2 sequences are MNHEY and SVGAGI. The CDR3 region has the DNA TGTGCCAGCTATCAGATCTGGGGAAACACCATATATTTT. As protein: CASYQIWGNTIYF.

J is TRBJ2-7 and V is TRBV5-4, with TRBD2 identical over 13 bases. Germline values: CDR1 SGHNT, CDR2 YYREEE (reference sequence). Trimming at V came to 0 bases and at J to 2 bases, leaving 2 bases not matched to a gene. The CDR3 length is 16 residues. CDR3 residues: CASSLGGLAGAYEQYF. Written as DNA, the CDR3 is TGTGCCAGCAGCTTGGGCGGACTAGCGGGAGCCTACGAGCAGTACTTC. The full variable domain, its missing parts supplied by reference TRBV5-4 and TRBJ2-7, is ETGVTQSPTHLIKTRGQQVTLRCSSQSGHNTVSWYQQALGQGPQFIFQYYREEENGRGNFPPRFSGLQFPNYSSELNVNALELDDSALYLCASSLGGLAGAYEQYFGPGTRLTVT.

This chain connects TRBV11-2 to TRBJ2-5; D remains unclear. Germline loops: CDR1 SGHAT, CDR2 FQNNGV. Trimming stripped 4 bases from V and 4 bases from J, with 10 bases between. This CDR3 comprises 13 residues. The CDR3 protein is CASSSDLRETQYF. CDR3 sequence (DNA): TGTGCCAGCAGCTCCGACTTAAGAGAGACCCAGTACTTC.

The DNA for the CDR3 is TGTGCCAGCATCGGACAGATCCTTAGCAATCAGCCCCAGCATTTT. Amino acid sequence: CASIGQILSNQPQHF. The chain recombines TRBV6-6 with TRBJ1-5; a possible D gene is TRBD1 (6 bases). This CDR3 has 15 amino acids. The germline V gene has CDR1 MNHNY and CDR2 SVGAGI (reference sequence). Trimming left V 7 bases short and J 0 bases short, with 13 bases between.

The chain uses TRBV4-2 and TRBJ1-2; D might be TRBD1 (5 bases). Germline V gene sequence: CDR1 LGHNA, CDR2 YNFKEQ. V dropped 0 bases and J dropped 2 bases, with 10 bases sitting between them. The CDR3 spans 15 residues. CDR3 sequence reads: CASSQDQDKNYGYTF. For the CDR3, the DNA is TGTGCCAGCAGCCAAGATCAGGACAAGAACTATGGCTACACCTTC.

This chain links TRBV10-1 with TRBJ2-1, with D possibly TRBD2 on 6 matching bases. CDR1 is WNHNN, CDR2 SYGVQD, per germline (reference sequence). The CDR3 is made up of 13 amino acids. The V end was cut by 8 bases, the J end by 6 bases, with 14 bases between. CDR3 amino acids: CASGRTSTNEQFF. DNA for the CDR3: TGCGCCAGCGGTCGAACTAGCACCAATGAGCAGTTCTTC.

The CDR3 protein is CASSLGGTGGAREQYF. The DNA of the CDR3 is TGTGCCAGCAGTTTAGGTGGGACAGGGGGCGCCCGGGAGCAGTACTTC. The chain combines TRBV27 with TRBJ2-7; 12 bases are a match to TRBD1. The germline gives CDR1 MNHEY, CDR2 SMNVEV (reference sequence). Trimming cost V 2 bases and J 7 bases; bases outside gene matches: 9. This CDR3 spans 16 amino acids.

This clone is labeled as medium-sized. This chain links TRBV6-1 with TRBJ1-1; D not resolved. This CDR3 is 18 amino acids long. Per the germline V gene, CDR1 is MNHNS and CDR2 is SASEGT. Trimming cost V 4 bases and J 4 bases, with 25 bases left between them. The CDR3 region is CASSAYRIPLHQITEAFF. The CDR3, as DNA: TGTGCCAGCAGTGCCTACAGAATCCCCTTACATCAAATCACTGAAGCTTTCTTT.